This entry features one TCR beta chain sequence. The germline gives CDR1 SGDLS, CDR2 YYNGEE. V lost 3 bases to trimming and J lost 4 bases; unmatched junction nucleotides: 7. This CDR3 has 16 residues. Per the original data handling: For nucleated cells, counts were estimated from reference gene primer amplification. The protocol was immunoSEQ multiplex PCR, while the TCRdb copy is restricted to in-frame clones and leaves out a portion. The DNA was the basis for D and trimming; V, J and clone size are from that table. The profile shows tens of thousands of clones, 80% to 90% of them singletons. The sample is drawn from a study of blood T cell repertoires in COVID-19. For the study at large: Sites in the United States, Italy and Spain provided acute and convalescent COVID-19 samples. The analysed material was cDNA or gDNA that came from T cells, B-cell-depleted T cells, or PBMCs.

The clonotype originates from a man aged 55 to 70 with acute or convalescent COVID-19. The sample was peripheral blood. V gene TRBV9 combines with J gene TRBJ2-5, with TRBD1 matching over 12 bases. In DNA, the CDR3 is TGTGCCAGCAGCGCGGGGGGACAGGGGGCACGAGAGACCCAGTACTTC. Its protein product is CASSAGGQGARETQYF.